These 27 T cell receptor beta chains originate from one sample sequenced in a study of T-cell reconstitution after alpha-beta-depleted transplantation in children. Unique molecular identifiers were incorporated into the prepared TCRbeta library. TCRdb itself ran the PCR reads through MiXCR, one entry per CDR3 protein. The sample carries hundreds of thousands of distinct CDR3 sequences, about a sixth recorded once. Sequenced here: PBMCs, mostly from graft donor cells, sampled 360 days after TCRalphabeta/CD19-depleted stem cell transplant. The receptor set was obtained from a boy under two years old who had a stem cell transplant for Wiskott-Aldrich syndrome, so the T cells may come from the graft donor.

The V and J genes are TRBV7-9 and TRBJ2-3, with 7 nucleotides matching TRBD1. The CDR3 is 15 residues long. After removal of 3 bases from V and 2 bases from J, the junction contained 5 bases not matched to a gene. Germline CDR1 reads SEHNR; CDR2 reads FQNEAQ (reference sequence). As DNA, the CDR3 is TGTGCCAGCAGCTTCAGGACAGGACCCACAGATACGCAGTATTTT. As protein: CASSFRTGPTDTQYF.

This clonotype showed up just a few times. The rearrangement joins TRBV3-1 to TRBJ2-3, with TRBD2 matching 9 bases. Germline CDR1 is LGHDT and CDR2 is YNNKEL (reference sequence). Trimming cost V 3 bases and J 0 bases; bases outside gene matches: 1. The CDR3 is made up of 15 amino acids. CDR3 loop: CASSQTSGSTDTQYF. The CDR3 DNA reads as TGTGCCAGCAGCCAGACTAGCGGAAGCACAGATACGCAGTATTTT.

The chain uses TRBV7-9 and TRBJ2-1; TRBD1 aligns across 8 bases. Germline CDR1 and CDR2: SEHNR and FQNEAQ (reference sequence). Trimming removed 1 base from V and 9 bases from J; junction bases left unmatched: 8. The length of the CDR3 is 15 residues. CDR3 bases: TGTGCCAGCAGCTTAGAGGGGCCAGGGGGCATTGAGCAGTTCTTC. This codes for CASSLEGPGGIEQFF.

The rearrangement uses TRBV6-1 and TRBJ2-1; 7 bases are a match to TRBD2. The CDR3 is 14 residues long. CDR1 is MNHNS, CDR2 SASEGT, per germline. V gave up 8 bases and J gave up 4 bases; unmatched junction bases: 8. The CDR3 is CASLLAESYNEQFF. DNA for the CDR3: TGTGCCAGCCTGCTAGCGGAAAGTTACAATGAGCAGTTCTTC.

This clonotype was recorded once. V and J are TRBV5-1 and TRBJ2-5; 10 bases align to TRBD2. The J segment lost 9 bases and the V segment lost 0 bases, leaving 11 bases of the junction unmatched. Germline V CDR1 and CDR2: SGHRS, YFSETQ. The CDR3 runs 16 residues. CDR3 sequence reads: CASSLAASGGVESQYF. For the CDR3, the DNA is TGCGCCAGCAGCTTGGCGGCTAGCGGGGGTGTGGAGTCCCAGTACTTC.

The chain combines TRBV24-1 with TRBJ2-7; 10 bases line up with TRBD1. V lost 3 bases to trimming and J lost 3 bases; unmatched junction nucleotides: 4. Germline values: CDR1 KGHDR, CDR2 SFDVKD. This CDR3 is built from 15 residues. CDR3 DNA sequence: TGTGCCACCAGTGATCCTGGACAGGGGGACTACGAGCAGTACTTC. This encodes CATSDPGQGDYEQYF.

CDR3 sequence: CASSVSTSGEPGQQFF. CDR3 coding DNA: TGTGCCAGCAGTGTAAGCACTAGCGGGGAACCGGGGCAGCAGTTCTTC. This chain joins TRBV2 and TRBJ2-1; 10 positions match TRBD2. Looked up from germline, CDR1 is SNHLY and CDR2 is FYNNEI. The V gene end was trimmed by 4 bases and the J gene end by 11 bases; junction bases not matched to a gene: 14. This CDR3 contains 16 residues.

The chain links TRBV13 to TRBJ2-2; 9 nucleotides align to TRBD2. The length of the CDR3 is 16 residues. From germline, CDR1 is PRHDT and CDR2 FYEKMQ (reference sequence). V dropped 8 bases and J dropped 1; count of bases not matched to a gene: 8. The CDR3 DNA reads as TGTGCCAGCGGCCCGGGACTAGCAATGAACACCGGGGAGCTGTTTTTT. It translates to CASGPGLAMNTGELFF.

This chain joins TRBV7-2 and TRBJ2-1; TRBD2 aligns across 12 bases. Germline CDR1 reads SGHTA; CDR2 reads FQGNSA. The CDR3 spans 17 residues. V shed 5 bases and J 3 bases; nucleotides not matched to a gene: 8. This CDR3 is CASSNLAGGRHYNEQFF. CDR3 DNA: TGTGCCAGCAGCAACCTAGCGGGGGGGCGACACTACAATGAGCAGTTCTTC.

This clonotype was seen a few times. This chain links TRBV6-1 with TRBJ2-4; 7 nucleotides match TRBD1. CDR1 and CDR2 from the germline V gene are MNHNS and SASEGT. The CDR3 extends over 13 amino acids. V shed 10 bases, J shed 7 bases, and the junction held 10 bases outside the gene matches. The CDR3 is CATRDSRGNIQYF. The CDR3 DNA reads TGTGCCACCCGGGACAGTCGGGGCAACATTCAGTACTTC.

The sample holds a few counts of this clonotype. The chain combines TRBV5-1 with TRBJ2-3; 9 positions match TRBD2. Germline CDR1 reads SGHRS; CDR2 reads YFSETQ. The V gene end was trimmed by 4 bases and the J gene end by 5 bases; junction bases not matched to a gene: 8. This CDR3 spans 15 amino acids. CDR3 sequence (DNA): TGCGCCAGCAGCGTAGCGGGGGCGCGCGGAGATACGCAGTATTTT. As protein: CASSVAGARGDTQYF.

This clonotype occurred a few times. Written as DNA, the CDR3 is TGCGCCAGCAGCTTGGCTGGATACAGGGACTCGACGCAGTATTTT. Amino acid sequence: CASSLAGYRDSTQYF. This rearrangement joins TRBV5-1 to TRBJ2-3, with D perhaps TRBD1 or TRBD2 (6 bases each). From germline, CDR1 is SGHRS and CDR2 YFSETQ. V was pared by 0 bases and J by 9 bases, with 17 bases between. The CDR3 extends over 15 amino acids.

The rearrangement joins TRBV18 to TRBJ2-1, with D perhaps TRBD1 (5 bases). The CDR3 has 15 amino acids. V gave up 8 bases and J gave up 0 bases, with 14 bases separating them. In germline, CDR1 is KGHSH, CDR2 LQKENI. The CDR3 region has the DNA TGTGCCAGCGCACGACAGACGAGCTCCTACAATGAGCAGTTCTTC. Protein product: CASARQTSSYNEQFF.

The CDR3: CASSNSGKGTYEQYF. The CDR3 nucleotides read TGTGCCAGCAGTAATTCAGGGAAAGGGACCTACGAGCAGTACTTC. The chain carries TRBV28 and TRBJ2-7, with D tentatively TRBD1 (5 bases). The CDR3 covers 15 residues. Germline lookup yields CDR1 MDHEN and CDR2 SYDVKM. The germline V and J ends were trimmed by 5 bases and 2 bases, with 16 bases remaining between them.

The gene calls are TRBV10-3 and TRBJ1-1; D unclear. Germline loops: CDR1 ENHRY, CDR2 SYGVKD. The V and J ends lost 2 bases and 0 bases respectively, with 7 bases between them. The CDR3 contains 14 residues. The CDR3 reads CAISEKALNTEAFF. The CDR3 nucleotides are TGTGCCATCAGTGAGAAGGCACTGAACACTGAAGCTTTCTTT.

V usage is TRBV29-1 and J usage is TRBJ2-7; 12 nucleotides match TRBD1. V gave up 5 bases and J gave up 4 bases; unmatched junction bases: 3. The germline V gene encodes CDR1 SQVTM and CDR2 ANQGSEA. CDR3 length: 13 residues. The CDR3 sequence is CSVMGQGAYEQYF. For the CDR3, the DNA is TGCAGCGTTATGGGACAGGGGGCGTACGAGCAGTACTTC.

This clonotype was detected only a few times. The chain employs TRBV28 and TRBJ2-5, with D perhaps matching TRBD1 or TRBD2 (5 bases each). This CDR3 has 16 amino acids. Germline CDR1 and CDR2: MDHEN and SYDVKM. V was clipped by 2 bases and J by 1 base, with 14 bases between them. CDR3 residues: CASSLRDRRVQETQYF. CDR3 nucleotide sequence: TGTGCCAGCAGTTTACGGGATCGCAGGGTCCAAGAGACCCAGTACTTC.

This clonotype has just a few counts. V and J are TRBV24-1 and TRBJ2-5; 7 nucleotides align to TRBD1. From germline, CDR1 is KGHDR and CDR2 SFDVKD. V gave up 3 bases and J gave up 4 bases; unmatched junction bases: 7. The CDR3 length is 15 residues. This CDR3 reads CATSDRDSDRETQYF. The CDR3, as DNA: TGTGCCACCAGTGATCGGGACAGCGATCGAGAGACCCAGTACTTC.

V usage is TRBV11-2 and J usage is TRBJ2-1; 9 positions agree with TRBD1. From germline, CDR1 is SGHAT and CDR2 FQNNGV. Trimming took 5 bases from V and 13 from J; bases not matched to a gene: 15. This CDR3 is 15 amino acids long. The CDR3 DNA sequence: TGTGCCAGCAGCGGCGGGACAGGGAAGCCTCAAAAACAGTTCTTC. It encodes CASSGGTGKPQKQFF.

This clonotype was found a few times. The chain is built from TRBV10-2 and TRBJ2-2; D unclear. The V end lost 8 bases, the J end lost 1 base, and 8 bases lay between the germline ends. The V gene's germline CDR1 is WSHSY and CDR2 SAAADI. This CDR3 has 13 residues. The CDR3 sequence: CASQTGNTGELFF. CDR3 in DNA: TGCGCCAGCCAGACGGGGAACACCGGGGAGCTGTTTTTT.

Regarding this clonotype: One end of the junction does not line up with germline, which may come from a read error. The J gene is TRBJ2-5, the V gene TRBV5-1; TRBD1 aligns across 9 bases. The CDR3 totals 15 residues. From germline, CDR1 is SGHRS and CDR2 YFSETQ. The CDR3 DNA reads TGTGCCAGCAGCTTGAGACAGGGGGACCAAGAGACCCAGTACTTC. Amino acids: CASSLRQGDQETQYF.

This clonotype occurred a few times. V and J are TRBV24-1 and TRBJ2-2, with 8 bases matching TRBD2. Germline V gene sequence: CDR1 KGHDR, CDR2 SFDVKD. V lost 7 bases and J lost 7; bases outside the gene matches: 4. The CDR3 is 13 amino acids. The CDR3 reads CATRAGVVGELFF. CDR3 coding DNA: TGTGCCACCAGAGCGGGAGTCGTCGGGGAGCTGTTTTTT.

This chain connects TRBV3-1 to TRBJ2-3; D is ambiguous. Trimming took 0 bases from V and 6 from J, leaving 7 bases between them. CDR1 and CDR2 from the germline V gene are LGHDT and YNNKEL (reference sequence). This CDR3 is built from 13 residues. Here the CDR3 DNA reads TGTGCCAGCAGCCAAGAATCGTACGATACGCAGTATTTT. Translating gives CASSQESYDTQYF.

A few counts support this clonotype. The chain recombines TRBV29-1 with TRBJ2-5, with 10 bases fitting TRBD1. The CDR3 totals 17 residues. With V trimmed by 5 bases and J by 0 bases, 12 bases remained unmatched. Germline CDR1 reads SQVTM; CDR2 reads ANQGSEA. The CDR3 sequence is CSVLLWDRGLYQETQYF. The CDR3 DNA is TGCAGCGTTCTATTATGGGACAGGGGCTTGTACCAAGAGACCCAGTACTTC.

The rearrangement joins TRBV7-2 to TRBJ1-3; 8 nucleotides match TRBD1. Unmatched junction bases numbered 4, after V lost 0 bases and J lost 3 bases. The CDR3 is made up of 16 amino acids. Germline V gene sequence: CDR1 SGHTA, CDR2 FQGNSA. The CDR3, as DNA: TGTGCCAGCAGCTTAGCACCAGGGGGCGGTGGAAACACCATATATTTT. Amino acids: CASSLAPGGGGNTIYF.

The V call is TRBV20-1, the J call TRBJ1-1; the D is unclear. The CDR3 has 10 residues. Germline V gene lookup returns CDR1 DFQATT and CDR2 SNEGSKA (reference sequence). The germline V and J ends were trimmed by 0 bases and 10 bases, with 6 bases remaining between them. The CDR3 region is CSARDSGAFF. The DNA for the CDR3 is TGCAGTGCTAGAGATTCGGGAGCTTTCTTT.

V usage is TRBV4-1 and J usage is TRBJ2-5, with TRBD1 identical over 7 bases. CDR1 is MGHRA, CDR2 YSYEKL, per germline. The CDR3 is 16 residues long. V lost 0 bases, J lost 5 bases, and 9 bases stayed unmatched. The chain's CDR3 is CASSQDSHRGGETQYF. CDR3 DNA sequence: TGCGCCAGCAGCCAAGATAGTCACAGGGGCGGTGAGACCCAGTACTTC.